This T cell receptor (beta chain) was observed in a study of blood T cell repertoires in COVID-19. Study details: Samples came from the United States, Italy and Spain, spanning acute and convalescent COVID-19. PBMCs, B-cell-depleted T cells, or T cells provided the cDNA or gDNA that made up the material.

CDR1 LGHDT and CDR2 YNNKEL come from the germline V gene (reference sequence). V lost 3 bases and J lost 2, with 12 bases in between. This CDR3 spans 15 amino acids. The authors' processing: Reference gene primer amplification gave estimated nucleated cell counts. Repertoires were generated with immunoSEQ multiplex PCR, while TCRdb's copy carries only in-frame clones and drops some. That table is the source of V, J and clone size, and D and trimming were worked out from the DNA. The repertoire holds a few hundred thousand clones, around nine tenths seen once, with more than 0.75% in the top ten. The material sequenced was peripheral blood. The sequence came from a man aged 25-45 years with acute or convalescent COVID-19. The chain is built from TRBV3-1 (or the pseudogene TRBV3-2) and TRBJ2-3, with D possibly TRBD1 on 5 matching bases. The CDR3 sequence: CASSQMGLNTDTQYF. The CDR3 region has the DNA TGTGCCAGCAGCCAGATGGGGCTCAACACAGATACGCAGTATTTT.